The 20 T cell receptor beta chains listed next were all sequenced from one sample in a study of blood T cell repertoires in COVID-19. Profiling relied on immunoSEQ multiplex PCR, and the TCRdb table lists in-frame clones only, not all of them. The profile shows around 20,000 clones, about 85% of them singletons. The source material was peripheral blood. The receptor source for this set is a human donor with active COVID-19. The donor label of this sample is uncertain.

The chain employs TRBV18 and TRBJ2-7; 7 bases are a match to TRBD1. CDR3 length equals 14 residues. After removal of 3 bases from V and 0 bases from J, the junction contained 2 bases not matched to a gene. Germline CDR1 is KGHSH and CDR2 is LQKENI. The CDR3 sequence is CASSPTGDSYEQYF. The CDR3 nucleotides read TGTGCCAGCTCACCTACAGGGGACTCCTACGAGCAGTACTTC.

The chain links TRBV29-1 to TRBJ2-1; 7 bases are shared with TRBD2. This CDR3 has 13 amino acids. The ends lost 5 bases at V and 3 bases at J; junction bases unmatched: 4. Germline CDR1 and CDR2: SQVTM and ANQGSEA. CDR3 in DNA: TGCAGCGTTAAGGGGACTATCTACAATGAGCAGTTCTTC. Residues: CSVKGTIYNEQFF.

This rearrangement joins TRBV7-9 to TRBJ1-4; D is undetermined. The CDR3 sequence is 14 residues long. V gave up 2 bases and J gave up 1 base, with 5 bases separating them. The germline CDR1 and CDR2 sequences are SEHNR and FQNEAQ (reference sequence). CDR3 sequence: CASSLRETNEKLFF. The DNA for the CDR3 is TGTGCCAGCAGCTTAAGAGAAACTAATGAAAAACTGTTTTTT.

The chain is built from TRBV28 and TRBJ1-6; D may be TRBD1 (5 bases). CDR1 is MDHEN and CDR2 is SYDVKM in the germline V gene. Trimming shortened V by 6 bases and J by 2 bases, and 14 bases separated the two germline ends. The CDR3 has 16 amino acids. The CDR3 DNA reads TGTGCCAGCAGAAACAGGAAGAACACCTATAATTCACCCCTCCACTTT. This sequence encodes CASRNRKNTYNSPLHF.

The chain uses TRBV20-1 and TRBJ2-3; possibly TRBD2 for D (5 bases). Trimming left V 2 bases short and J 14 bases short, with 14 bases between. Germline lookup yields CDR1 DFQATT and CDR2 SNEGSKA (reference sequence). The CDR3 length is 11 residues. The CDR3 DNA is TGCAGTGCTAGAAGAGGGAGAGGCCTGTATTTT. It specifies CSARRGRGLYF.

The CDR3 bases are TGTGCCAGCAGCTTAGTACTGACTAGCGGGGGTCACGAGCAGTACTTC. Translating gives CASSLVLTSGGHEQYF. V is TRBV11-3 and J is TRBJ2-7, with 12 positions matching TRBD2. The germline V gene encodes CDR1 SGHNT and CDR2 YENEEA. The CDR3 has 16 amino acids. Trimming cost V 1 base and J 5 bases; bases outside gene matches: 6. The variable domain in full, completed from reference TRBV11-3 and TRBJ2-7, reads EAGVVQSPRYKIIEKKQPVAFWCNPISGHNTLYWYLQNLGQGPELLIRYENEEAVDDSQLPKDRFSAERLKGVDSTLKIQPAELGDSAVYLCASSLVLTSGGHEQYFGPGTRLTVT.

CDR3 sequence reads: CASSSQDSFPYNEQFF. The CDR3 coding sequence is TGTGCCAGCAGCTCGCAGGACAGCTTTCCCTACAATGAGCAGTTCTTC. The chain has TRBV7-3 and TRBJ2-1; D is possibly TRBD1 (6 bases). The germline V gene encodes CDR1 SGHTA and CDR2 FQGTGA. This CDR3 has 16 residues. V was trimmed by 4 bases and J by 2 bases, leaving 15 bases between them.

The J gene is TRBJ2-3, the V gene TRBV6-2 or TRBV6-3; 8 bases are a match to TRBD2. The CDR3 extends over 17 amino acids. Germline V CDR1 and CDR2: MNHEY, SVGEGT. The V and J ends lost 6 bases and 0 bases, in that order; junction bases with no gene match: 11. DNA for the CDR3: TGTGCCAGCAGCCGCACTACTAGCGGAGGAAGCACAGATACGCAGTATTTT. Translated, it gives CASSRTTSGGSTDTQYF.

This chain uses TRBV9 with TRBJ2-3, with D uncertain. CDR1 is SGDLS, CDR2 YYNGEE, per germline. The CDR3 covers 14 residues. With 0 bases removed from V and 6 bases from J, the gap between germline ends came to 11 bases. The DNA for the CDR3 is TGTGCCAGCAGCGTAGTCGGTTCAACGGATACGCAGTATTTT. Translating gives CASSVVGSTDTQYF.

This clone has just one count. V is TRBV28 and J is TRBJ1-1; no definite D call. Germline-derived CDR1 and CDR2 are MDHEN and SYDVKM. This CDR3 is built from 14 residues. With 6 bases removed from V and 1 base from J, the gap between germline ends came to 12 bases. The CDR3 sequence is CASSPFLSNTEAFF. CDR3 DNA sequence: TGTGCCAGCAGCCCCTTCCTGTCGAACACTGAAGCTTTCTTT.

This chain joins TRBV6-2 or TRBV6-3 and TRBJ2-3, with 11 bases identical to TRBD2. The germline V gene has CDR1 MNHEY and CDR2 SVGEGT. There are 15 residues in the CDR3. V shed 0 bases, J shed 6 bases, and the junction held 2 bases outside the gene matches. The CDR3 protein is CASSYSLAGGDTQYF. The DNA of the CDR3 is TGTGCCAGCAGTTACTCCCTAGCGGGAGGTGATACGCAGTATTTT.

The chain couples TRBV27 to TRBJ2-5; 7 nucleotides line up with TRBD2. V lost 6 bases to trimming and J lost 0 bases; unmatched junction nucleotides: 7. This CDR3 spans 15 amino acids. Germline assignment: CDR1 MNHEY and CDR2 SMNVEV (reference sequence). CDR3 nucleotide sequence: TGTGCCAGCAGATTGAAAAGCGGGGACCAAGAGACCCAGTACTTC. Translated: CASRLKSGDQETQYF.

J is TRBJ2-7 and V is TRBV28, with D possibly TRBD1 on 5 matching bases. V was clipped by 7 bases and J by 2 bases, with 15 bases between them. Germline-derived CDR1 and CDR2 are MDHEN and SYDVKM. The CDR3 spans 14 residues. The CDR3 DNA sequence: TGTGCCAGCAAGCCCCAGGGCCTCCCCTACGAGCAGTACTTC. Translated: CASKPQGLPYEQYF.

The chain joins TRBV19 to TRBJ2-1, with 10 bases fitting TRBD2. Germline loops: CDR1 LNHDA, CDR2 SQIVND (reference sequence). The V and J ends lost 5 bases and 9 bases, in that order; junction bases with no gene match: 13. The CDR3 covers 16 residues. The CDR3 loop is CASSGERLAGTFEQFF. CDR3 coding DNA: TGTGCCAGTAGTGGGGAAAGACTAGCGGGTACGTTTGAGCAGTTCTTC.

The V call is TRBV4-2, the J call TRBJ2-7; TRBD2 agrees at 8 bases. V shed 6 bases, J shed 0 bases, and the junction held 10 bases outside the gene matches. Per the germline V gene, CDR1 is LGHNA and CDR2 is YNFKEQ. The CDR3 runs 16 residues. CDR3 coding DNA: TGTGCCAGCAGGGGGGGTTCCGGGACTAGCTCCTACGAGCAGTACTTC. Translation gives CASRGGSGTSSYEQYF.

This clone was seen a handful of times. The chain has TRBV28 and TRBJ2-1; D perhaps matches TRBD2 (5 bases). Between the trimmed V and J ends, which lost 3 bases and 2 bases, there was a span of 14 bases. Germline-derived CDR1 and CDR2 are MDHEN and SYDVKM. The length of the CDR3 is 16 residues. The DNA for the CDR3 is TGTGCCAGCAGTTTTTGGGCGGGTGGCACCTACAATGAGCAGTTCTTC. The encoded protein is CASSFWAGGTYNEQFF.

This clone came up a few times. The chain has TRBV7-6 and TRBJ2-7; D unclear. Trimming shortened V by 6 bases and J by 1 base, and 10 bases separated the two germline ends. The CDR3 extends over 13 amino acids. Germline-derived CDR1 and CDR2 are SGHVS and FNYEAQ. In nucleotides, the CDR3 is TGTGCCAGCAGTATACAGAAGTCCTACGAGCAGTACTTC. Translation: CASSIQKSYEQYF.

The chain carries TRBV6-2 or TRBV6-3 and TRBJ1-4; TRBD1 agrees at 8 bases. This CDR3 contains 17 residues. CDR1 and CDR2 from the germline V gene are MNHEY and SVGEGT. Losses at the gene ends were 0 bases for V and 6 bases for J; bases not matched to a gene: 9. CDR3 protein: CASSYSSPGGAYEKLFF. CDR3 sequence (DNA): TGTGCCAGCAGTTACTCGAGTCCAGGGGGCGCCTATGAAAAACTGTTTTTT.

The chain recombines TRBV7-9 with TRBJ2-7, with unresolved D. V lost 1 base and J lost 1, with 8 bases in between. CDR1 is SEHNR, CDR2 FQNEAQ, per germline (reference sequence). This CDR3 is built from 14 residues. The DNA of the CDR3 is TGTGCCAGCAGCTTAGGCCAGGCTTCCTACGAGCAGTACTTC. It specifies CASSLGQASYEQYF.

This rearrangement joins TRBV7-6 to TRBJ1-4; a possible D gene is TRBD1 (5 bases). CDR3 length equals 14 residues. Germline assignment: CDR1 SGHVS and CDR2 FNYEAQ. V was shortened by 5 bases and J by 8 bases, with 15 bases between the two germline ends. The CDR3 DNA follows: TGTGCCAGCAGCCAGGGCCCGAACGGCGAAAAACTGTTTTTT. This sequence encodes CASSQGPNGEKLFF.